There are a few counts of the clone carrying this TCR beta chain. Its target is not known. Unique molecular identifiers had been added to the TCR beta cDNA libraries. It was from roughly 1 to 10 million T cells that approximately 500,000 cDNA molecules came. One entry per CDR3 protein, called by TCRdb with MiXCR from the PCR reads. The sample includes about 400,000 distinct CDR3 sequences, approximately 33% seen only once; the top ten take around 15%. Unmatched junction bases numbered 11, after V lost 6 bases and J lost 3 bases. CDR3 length equals 16 residues. This sample was taken from a study of post-analysis software for immune sequencing data. Across the study: The disease courses spanned relapsing-remitting, secondary progressive and progressive-relapsing forms of multiple sclerosis.

Study-level results: Controls had lower frequencies than patients of 4 or 5 TRBV segments, which included TRBV5-6, TRBV5-1 and TRBV20-1. For normalized Chao1 diversity, multiple sclerosis patients scored significantly lower than controls did.

Sequencing input: blood. The rearrangement links TRBV12-3 or TRBV12-4 to TRBJ2-7; 10 positions agree with TRBD1. The sequence was obtained from a girl between 10 and 17 years old with multiple sclerosis. The DNA for the CDR3 is TGTGCCAGCAGCTCTCTTTCGGGACAGGGGTTCTACGAGCAGTACTTC. Translated: CASSSLSGQGFYEQYF.